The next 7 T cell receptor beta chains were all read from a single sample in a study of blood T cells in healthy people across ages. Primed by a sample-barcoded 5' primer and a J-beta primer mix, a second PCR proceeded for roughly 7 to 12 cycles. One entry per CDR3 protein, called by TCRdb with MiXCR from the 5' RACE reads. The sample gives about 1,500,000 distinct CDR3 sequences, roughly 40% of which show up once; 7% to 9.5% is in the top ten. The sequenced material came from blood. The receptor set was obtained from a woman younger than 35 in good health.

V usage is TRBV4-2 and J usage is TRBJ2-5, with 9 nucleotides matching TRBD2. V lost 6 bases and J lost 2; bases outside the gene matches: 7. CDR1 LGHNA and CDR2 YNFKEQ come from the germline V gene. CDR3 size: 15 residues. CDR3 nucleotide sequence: TGTGCCAGCAGGGGGACTAGCCTGGGGCAAGAGACCCAGTACTTC. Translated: CASRGTSLGQETQYF.

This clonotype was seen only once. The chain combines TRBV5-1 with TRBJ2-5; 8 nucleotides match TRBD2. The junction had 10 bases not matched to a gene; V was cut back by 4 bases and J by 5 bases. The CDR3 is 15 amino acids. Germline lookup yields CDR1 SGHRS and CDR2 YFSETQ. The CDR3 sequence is CASSLSGTRGETQYF. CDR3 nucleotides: TGCGCCAGCAGCCTCTCCGGGACTAGAGGGGAGACCCAGTACTTC.

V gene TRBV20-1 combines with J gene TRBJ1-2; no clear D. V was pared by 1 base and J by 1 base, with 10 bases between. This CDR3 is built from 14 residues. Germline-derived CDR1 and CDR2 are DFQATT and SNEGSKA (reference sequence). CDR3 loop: CSARVGSGNYGYTF. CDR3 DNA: TGCAGTGCTAGAGTGGGGTCTGGTAACTATGGCTACACCTTC.

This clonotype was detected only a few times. The CDR3 sequence is CASLPGLAQETQYF. CDR3 DNA: TGTGCCAGTTTGCCGGGACTAGCGCAAGAGACCCAGTACTTC. The chain is built from TRBV12-3 or TRBV12-4 and TRBJ2-5; 10 nucleotides match TRBD2. Trimming removed 9 bases from V and 2 bases from J; junction bases left unmatched: 6. This CDR3 has 14 residues.

In nucleotides, the CDR3 is TGTGCCAGCAGCTCCACCCCGGCCTCCTACGAGCAGTACTTC. Encoded protein: CASSSTPASYEQYF. The V gene is TRBV6-2 or TRBV6-3, the J gene TRBJ2-7; D unclear. Germline loops: CDR1 MNHEY, CDR2 SVGEGT. The CDR3 is 14 residues long. V was pared by 6 bases and J by 0 bases, with 12 bases between.

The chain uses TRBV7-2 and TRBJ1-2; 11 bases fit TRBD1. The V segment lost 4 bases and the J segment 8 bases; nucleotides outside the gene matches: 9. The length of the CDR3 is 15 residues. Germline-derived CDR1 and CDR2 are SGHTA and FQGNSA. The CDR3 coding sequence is TGTGCCAGCAGCTCCCAATGGGACAGGGGGGAAGGCTACACCTTC. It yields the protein CASSSQWDRGEGYTF.

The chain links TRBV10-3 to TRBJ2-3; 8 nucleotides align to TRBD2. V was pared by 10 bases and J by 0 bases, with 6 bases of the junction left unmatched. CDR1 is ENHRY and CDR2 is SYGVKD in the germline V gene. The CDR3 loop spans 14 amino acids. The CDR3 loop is CATAGVASTDTQYF. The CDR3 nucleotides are TGTGCCACAGCGGGGGTCGCTAGCACAGATACGCAGTATTTT.